The entry that follows covers one T cell receptor beta chain sequence. As yet, its antigen is unknown. This sample was taken from a study of identical twins. Study-level points and caveats: Insertions were fewer in abundant cord blood beta clonotypes, whereas memory repertoires showed none of this pattern.

Template switching created a universal primer site, and the cDNA included unique molecular identifiers. In TCRdb, the 5' RACE reads were re-called with MiXCR into one record per CDR3 protein. The table lists approximately 530,000 distinct CDR3 sequences, 20% to 25% of them singletons. Germline CDR1 reads SGHVS; CDR2 reads FNYEAQ. The CDR3 has 16 amino acids. Trimming shortened V by 0 bases and J by 0 bases, and 10 bases separated the two germline ends. This sample also appeared in a second study, on yellow fever vaccine responses in identical twins.

This clonotype was sampled from a woman in her late teens or twenties in good health. Material: CD4+ T cells sorted from blood. V usage is TRBV7-6 and J usage is TRBJ2-3; perhaps TRBD2 as D (5 bases). CDR3 residues: CASSLAAGSSTDTQYF. As DNA, the CDR3 is TGTGCCAGCAGCTTAGCGGCGGGCTCTAGCACAGATACGCAGTATTTT.